This TCR beta chain was captured by sequencing in a study of CD8 T cell repertoires and HIV-1 epitope variants. V was clipped by 2 bases and J by 10 bases; unmatched bases: 5. The CDR3 loop spans 16 amino acids. Germline values: CDR1 SGHTA, CDR2 FQGTGA. Of note for this clone: Its antigen is unidentified.

Only in-frame clones appear in the TCRdb table, and some are missing; sequencing was by immunoSEQ multiplex PCR. The sample records about 4,800 clones, roughly 67% being singletons. The chain links TRBV7-3 to TRBJ2-1; TRBD2 agrees at 16 bases. The TCR comes from a male donor with HIV. Sequences were obtained from cultured CD8+ T cells derived from PBMCs. CDR3 sequence: CASSLGTSGGAREQFF. CDR3 bases: TGTGCCAGCAGCTTAGGGACTAGCGGGGGGGCGAGAGAGCAGTTCTTC.